Described below is a single TCR beta chain sequence and its context. This sample was included in a study of blood T cell repertoires in COVID-19. The ends lost 2 bases at V and 7 bases at J; junction bases unmatched: 19. The CDR3 has 20 amino acids. Germline V lookup: CDR1 LGHNA, CDR2 YNFKEQ. Study processing details: Estimation of nucleated cell counts relied on the amplification of reference gene primers. The repertoire was sequenced with immunoSEQ multiplex PCR; TCRdb's copy has only in-frame clones and lacks some. D and trimming were read from the DNA, whereas the V and J calls and clone size are those reported in that table. The table shows roughly 200,000 clones, with almost 85% occurring only once.

V gene TRBV4-2 combines with J gene TRBJ2-1; 11 positions match TRBD1. The TCR was taken from a woman in her sixties or seventies with active or convalescent COVID-19. The specimen sequenced was peripheral blood. CDR3 sequence reads: CASSQSRTGGAVLAWNEQFF. The CDR3 DNA is TGTGCCAGCAGCCAATCTCGGACAGGGGGCGCCGTCTTAGCCTGGAATGAGCAGTTCTTC.